The 21 T cell receptor beta chains presented below share a single source sample, sequenced in a study. Using its own MiXCR run on the 5' RACE reads, TCRdb lists one record per CDR3 protein. The sample has 55,000 to 70,000 distinct CDR3 sequences; 25% to 35% are singletons. Sequencing was performed on tumor-infiltrating memory CD4+ T cells sorted from the breast tumor. As for subset: memory CD4+ T cells, CD4+CD45RO+CD25-. These receptors originate from a female donor with breast cancer.

As to this clonotype: A much larger clone lies a single base off, so this may be a read error. The chain employs TRBV4-2 and TRBJ1-1, with TRBD1 as a possible D gene (5 bases). This CDR3 contains 15 residues. Germline V gene data show CDR1 as LGHNA and CDR2 as YNFKEQ. Trimming left V 0 bases short and J 6 bases short, with 14 bases between. DNA for the CDR3: TGTGCCAGCAGCCAAGACGACAGTTTGGACGCTGAAGCTTTCTTT. Its protein product is CASSQDDSLDAEAFF.

The chain uses TRBV7-9 and TRBJ2-1, with 10 nucleotides matching TRBD2. The CDR3 covers 17 residues. The junction had 11 bases not matched to a gene; V was cut back by 1 base and J by 8 bases. CDR1 is SEHNR and CDR2 is FQNEAQ in the germline V gene (reference sequence). CDR3 nucleotides: TGTGCCAGCAGCTTAGTGTCTAGCGGGAGTGGAGGAGATGAGCAGTTCTTC. Amino acids: CASSLVSSGSGGDEQFF. Full variable domain (rest looked up from reference TRBV7-9 and TRBJ2-1): DTGVSQNPRHKITKRGQNVTFRCDPISEHNRLYWYRQTLGQGPEFLTYFQNEAQLEKSRLLSDRFSAERPKGSFSTLEIQRTEQGDSAMYLCASSLVSSGSGGDEQFFGPGTRLTVL.

This clonotype was found a few times. The chain has TRBV6-2 or TRBV6-3 and TRBJ2-7; D perhaps matches TRBD2 (6 bases). The CDR3 has 13 residues. The V end was cut by 4 bases, the J end by 6 bases, with 13 bases between. Germline assignment: CDR1 MNHEY and CDR2 SVGEGT. CDR3 region: CASSSGPAGEQYF. The CDR3 nucleotides read TGTGCCAGCAGTTCCGGACCAGCGGGCGAGCAGTACTTC.

This clonotype was detected only a few times. The chain carries TRBV10-3 and TRBJ2-3; no reliable D call. Germline-derived CDR1 and CDR2 are ENHRY and SYGVKD. The length of the CDR3 is 13 residues. V lost 2 bases to trimming and J lost 4 bases, with 7 bases between them. CDR3 amino acids: CAISEPGADTQYF. The DNA for the CDR3 is TGTGCCATCAGTGAGCCCGGCGCAGATACGCAGTATTTT.

The rearrangement uses TRBV6-2 or TRBV6-3 and TRBJ2-1, with no clear D. The CDR3 runs 14 residues. CDR1 and CDR2 from the germline V gene are MNHEY and SVGEGT. Trimming removed 4 bases from V and 14 bases from J, with 21 bases in between. Here the CDR3 reads CASSSPRTGSRKFF. CDR3 coding DNA: TGTGCCAGCAGTTCCCCCAGGACGGGCTCGAGAAAGTTCTTC.

This chain uses TRBV21-1 with TRBJ1-2. TRBV21-1 is listed as a pseudogene. This CDR3 has 14 amino acids. CDR3 DNA: TGTGCCAGCAGCTTTAAGGAGGGAAGCTATGGCTACACCTTC. Amino acids: CASSFKEGSYGYTF.

The chain has TRBV12-5 and TRBJ1-5, with a possible D match to TRBD1 (5 bases). V was cut by 7 bases and J by 2 bases, with 15 bases left in between. The CDR3 totals 15 residues. Germline assignment: CDR1 LGHNT and CDR2 FRNRAP. In nucleotides, the CDR3 is TGTGCTAGTGCCCCGGGGGGGTCTGGCAATCAGCCCCAGCATTTT. It translates to CASAPGGSGNQPQHF.

The chain has TRBV6-6 and TRBJ1-2; tentatively, D is TRBD1 (6 bases). Germline CDR1 MNHNY, CDR2 SVGAGI (reference sequence). Trimming stripped 6 bases from V and 2 bases from J, with 10 bases between. The CDR3 length is 13 residues. CDR3 bases: TGTGCCAGCAGCTCAGGACAGAACTATGGCTACACCTTC. This gives the protein CASSSGQNYGYTF.

This clonotype was found a few times. The chain links TRBV6-2 or TRBV6-3 to TRBJ2-7; TRBD1 or TRBD2 may be the D gene (5 bases each). This CDR3 has 12 residues. Germline V gene sequence: CDR1 MNHEY, CDR2 SVGEGT. The V and J ends lost 4 bases and 3 bases respectively, with 7 bases between them. The CDR3 bases are TGTGCCAGCAGTTGGGGACGCTACGAGCAGTACTTC. Translated: CASSWGRYEQYF.

The chain has TRBV5-1 and TRBJ2-7; tentatively, D is TRBD1 (5 bases). V lost 5 bases and J lost 7, with 13 bases in between. The CDR3 extends over 12 amino acids. Germline CDR1 reads SGHRS; CDR2 reads YFSETQ. The CDR3 protein is CASSLEKGEQYF. Written as DNA, the CDR3 is TGCGCCAGCAGTCTCGAGAAGGGGGAGCAGTACTTC. Full variable domain (rest looked up from reference TRBV5-1 and TRBJ2-7): KAGVTQTPRYLIKTRGQQVTLSCSPISGHRSVSWYQQTPGQGLQFLFEYFSETQRNKGNFPGRFSGRQFSNSRSEMNVSTLELGDSALYLCASSLEKGEQYFGPGTRLTVT.

The chain links TRBV20-1 to TRBJ2-2; 7 bases fit TRBD1. The V gene end was trimmed by 0 bases and the J gene end by 5 bases; junction bases not matched to a gene: 12. Germline V gene sequence: CDR1 DFQATT, CDR2 SNEGSKA (reference sequence). CDR3 length: 17 residues. In DNA form, the CDR3 reads TGCAGTGCTAGAGATAAAGGGCCAGGGGGAAAAACCGGGGAGCTGTTTTTT. It codes for CSARDKGPGGKTGELFF.

Turning to this clonotype: A much larger clone lies one base from this, so it may be a read error. This chain joins TRBV9 and TRBJ1-1, with D unclear. This CDR3 contains 13 residues. Germline loops: CDR1 SGDLS, CDR2 YYNGEE. CDR3 bases: TGTGCCAGCGGCGTAGCTGGGGACACTGAAGCTTTCTTT. Protein sequence: CASGVAGDTEAFF.

In its sample, this clonotype was seen a few times. The chain carries TRBV20-1 and TRBJ1-2, with D uncertain. V was shortened by 5 bases and J by 3 bases, with 7 bases between the two germline ends. The CDR3 is 11 amino acids. Germline assignment: CDR1 DFQATT and CDR2 SNEGSKA (reference sequence). The CDR3 DNA reads as TGCAGTGCTGGGCTCGACTATGGCTACACCTTC. Translation: CSAGLDYGYTF.

V and J are TRBV12-3 or TRBV12-4 and TRBJ1-2; tentative D call: TRBD1 (6 bases). The CDR3 is 11 residues long. Trimming pared 7 bases from V and 13 bases from J, leaving 16 bases between. The CDR3 DNA reads TGTGCCAGCACCACGTTGGGGGCTCCCACCTTC. This codes for CASTTLGAPTF.

The chain has TRBV5-1 and TRBJ1-4; D perhaps matches TRBD1 (6 bases). The CDR3 consists of 15 residues. Per the germline V gene, CDR1 is SGHRS and CDR2 is YFSETQ. Trimming took 4 bases from V and 8 from J, leaving 18 bases between them. The CDR3 region has the DNA TGCGCCAGCAGCCTGGACAGTTACGAAGGGGAAAAACTGTTTTTT. This sequence encodes CASSLDSYEGEKLFF.

This clonotype was found a few times. The chain combines TRBV7-2 with TRBJ2-5; D gene unclear. V lost 0 bases to trimming and J lost 7 bases, with 9 bases between them. Looked up from germline, CDR1 is SGHTA and CDR2 is FQGNSA. The CDR3 extends over 13 amino acids. This chain's CDR3 is CASSLAQAGTQYF. The CDR3 region has the DNA TGTGCCAGCAGCTTAGCCCAGGCAGGGACCCAGTACTTC.

The rearrangement links TRBV5-1 to TRBJ2-7, with no clear D. Germline V gene data show CDR1 as SGHRS and CDR2 as YFSETQ. Trimming cost V 0 bases and J 7 bases, with 17 bases left between them. CDR3 length: 15 amino acids. CDR3: CASSLVDGPGWEQYF. CDR3 in DNA: TGCGCCAGCAGCTTGGTGGACGGACCTGGCTGGGAGCAGTACTTC.

The gene calls are TRBV20-1 and TRBJ2-5; D is tentatively TRBD1 or TRBD2 (6 bases each). The CDR3 extends over 13 amino acids. V was clipped by 1 base and J by 4 bases, with 10 bases between them. Germline loops: CDR1 DFQATT, CDR2 SNEGSKA (reference sequence). The CDR3 nucleotides read TGCAGTGCTAGAGTCGGGGGCGCAGAGACCCAGTACTTC. Translated, it gives CSARVGGAETQYF.

There are a few counts of this clonotype. The CDR3 bases are TGTGCCAGCAGTTTATTTGCCCGGGACCTCGGCGAGCAGTACTTC. This translates into CASSLFARDLGEQYF. The V gene is TRBV28, the J gene TRBJ2-7; D is tentatively TRBD1 or TRBD2 (5 bases each). This CDR3 comprises 15 residues. Germline V lookup: CDR1 MDHEN, CDR2 SYDVKM. V was trimmed by 1 base and J by 6 bases, leaving 16 bases between them.

The chain carries TRBV7-2 and TRBJ1-2, with D hard to call. The V end was cut by 0 bases, the J end by 8 bases, with 13 bases between. CDR3 size: 14 residues. Germline values: CDR1 SGHTA, CDR2 FQGNSA. Here the CDR3 DNA reads TGTGCCAGCAGCTTAGCGCTCAAAAAGGGAGGCTACACCTTC. This translates into CASSLALKKGGYTF.

This clonotype was recorded at least ten times. The V and J genes are TRBV29-1 and TRBJ1-4; 8 bases are shared with TRBD1. V was pared by 1 base and J by 10 bases, with 11 bases of the junction left unmatched. The CDR3 runs to 15 residues. Germline V gives CDR1 SQVTM, CDR2 ANQGSEA. The CDR3 sequence: CSVEGSGTGGGKLFF. The DNA for the CDR3 is TGCAGCGTTGAAGGATCAGGGACAGGCGGGGGAAAACTGTTTTTT.